This T cell receptor (beta chain) was profiled in a study of OX40 agonist ivuxolimab in advanced cancers. TCRdb keeps only in-frame clones here, not all; method: immunoSEQ multiplex PCR. The data hold 70,000 to 75,000 clones, with over 80% observed a single time. Germline V gene data show CDR1 as SGHTA and CDR2 as FQGTGA. The CDR3 contains 14 residues. V lost 1 base to trimming and J lost 4 bases; unmatched junction nucleotides: 0. The sequencing used CD4+ or CD8+ T cells sorted from blood, collected in a trial of the OX40 agonist ivuxolimab. The sequence was obtained from an adult with an advanced solid tumor such as melanoma, head and neck, liver or kidney cancer. V and J are TRBV7-3 and TRBJ2-1; 8 positions agree with TRBD2. The CDR3, as DNA: TGTGCCAGCAGCTTAAAGCGGGAGTACAATGAGCAGTTCTTC. It codes for CASSLKREYNEQFF. Drawing the rest from reference TRBV7-3 and TRBJ2-1, the complete variable domain is GAGVSQTPSNKVTEKGKYVELRCDPISGHTALYWYRQSLGQGPEFLIYFQGTGAADDSGLPNDRFFAVRPEGSVSTLKIQRTERGDSAVYLCASSLKREYNEQFFGPGTRLTVL.